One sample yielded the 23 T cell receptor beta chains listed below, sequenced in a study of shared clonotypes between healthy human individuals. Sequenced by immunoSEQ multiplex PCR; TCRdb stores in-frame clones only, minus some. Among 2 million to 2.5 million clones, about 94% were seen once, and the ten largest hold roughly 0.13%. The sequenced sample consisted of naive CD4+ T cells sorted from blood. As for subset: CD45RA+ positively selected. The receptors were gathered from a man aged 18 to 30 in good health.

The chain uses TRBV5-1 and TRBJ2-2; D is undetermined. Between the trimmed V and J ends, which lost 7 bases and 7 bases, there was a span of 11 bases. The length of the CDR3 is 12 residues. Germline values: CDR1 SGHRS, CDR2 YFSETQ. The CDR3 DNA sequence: TGCGCCAGCCATACTCTCCGCGGGGAGCTGTTTTTT. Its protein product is CASHTLRGELFF.

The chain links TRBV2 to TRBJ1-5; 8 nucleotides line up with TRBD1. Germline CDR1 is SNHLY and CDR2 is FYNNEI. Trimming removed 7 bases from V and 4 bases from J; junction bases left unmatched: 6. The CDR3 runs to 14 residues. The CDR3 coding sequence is TGTGCCAGCAACTCACAGGGGGGAAATCAGCCCCAGCATTTT. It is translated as CASNSQGGNQPQHF.

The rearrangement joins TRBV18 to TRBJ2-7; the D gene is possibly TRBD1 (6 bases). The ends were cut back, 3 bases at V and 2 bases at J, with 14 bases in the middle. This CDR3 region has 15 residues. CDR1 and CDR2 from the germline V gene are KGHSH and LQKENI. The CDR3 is CASSPPVGGPYEQYF. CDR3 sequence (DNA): TGTGCCAGCTCACCCCCGGTAGGGGGTCCCTACGAGCAGTACTTC.

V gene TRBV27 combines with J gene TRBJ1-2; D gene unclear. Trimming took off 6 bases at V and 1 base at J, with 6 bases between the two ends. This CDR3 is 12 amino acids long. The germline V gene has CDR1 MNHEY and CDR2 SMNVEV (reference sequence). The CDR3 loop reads CASRHHNYGYTF. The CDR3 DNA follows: TGTGCCAGCAGACATCATAACTATGGCTACACCTTC.

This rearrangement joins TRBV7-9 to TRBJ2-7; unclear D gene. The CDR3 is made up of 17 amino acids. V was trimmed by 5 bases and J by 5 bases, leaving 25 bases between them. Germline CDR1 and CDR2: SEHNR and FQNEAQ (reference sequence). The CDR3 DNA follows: TGTGCCAGCAGCCCCCGCCCGGTCTCCCCGAAAGGAAACGAGCAGTACTTC. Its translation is CASSPRPVSPKGNEQYF.

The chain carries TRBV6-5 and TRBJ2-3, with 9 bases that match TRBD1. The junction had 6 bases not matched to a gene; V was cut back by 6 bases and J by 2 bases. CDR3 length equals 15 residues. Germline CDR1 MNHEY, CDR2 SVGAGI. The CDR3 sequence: CASSWTGADTDTQYF. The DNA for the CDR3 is TGTGCCAGCAGCTGGACAGGGGCCGACACAGATACGCAGTATTTT.

The CDR3 sequence: CASSLVQGVNYGYTF. The CDR3 DNA follows: TGCGCCAGCAGCTTGGTACAGGGGGTTAACTATGGCTACACCTTC. The chain uses TRBV5-1 and TRBJ1-2; 8 bases are a match to TRBD1. V trimming: 0 bases; J trimming: 1 base; junction bases outside the gene matches: 2. Germline CDR1 SGHRS, CDR2 YFSETQ. The CDR3 is 15 residues long. Full variable domain (missing parts from reference TRBV5-1 and TRBJ1-2): KAGVTQTPRYLIKTRGQQVTLSCSPISGHRSVSWYQQTPGQGLQFLFEYFSETQRNKGNFPGRFSGRQFSNSRSEMNVSTLELGDSALYLCASSLVQGVNYGYTFGSGTRLTVV.

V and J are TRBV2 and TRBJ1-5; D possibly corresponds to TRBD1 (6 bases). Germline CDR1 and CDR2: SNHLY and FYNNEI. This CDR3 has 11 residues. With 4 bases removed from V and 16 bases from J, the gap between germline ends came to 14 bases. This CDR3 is CASSVGGSQHF. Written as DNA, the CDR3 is TGTGCCAGCAGTGTGGGGGGCAGTCAACATTTT.

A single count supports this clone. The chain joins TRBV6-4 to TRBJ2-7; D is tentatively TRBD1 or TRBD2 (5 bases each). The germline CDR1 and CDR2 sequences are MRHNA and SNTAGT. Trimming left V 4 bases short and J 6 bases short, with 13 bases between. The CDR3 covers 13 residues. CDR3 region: CASSAVSGTEQYF. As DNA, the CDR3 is TGTGCCAGCAGTGCAGTTTCAGGGACCGAGCAGTACTTC.

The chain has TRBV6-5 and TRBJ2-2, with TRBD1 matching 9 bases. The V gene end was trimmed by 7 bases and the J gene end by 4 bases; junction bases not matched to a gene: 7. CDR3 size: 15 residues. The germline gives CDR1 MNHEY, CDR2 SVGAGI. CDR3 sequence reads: CASKQTGGATGELFF. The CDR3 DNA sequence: TGTGCCAGCAAACAAACAGGGGGCGCCACCGGGGAGCTGTTTTTT.

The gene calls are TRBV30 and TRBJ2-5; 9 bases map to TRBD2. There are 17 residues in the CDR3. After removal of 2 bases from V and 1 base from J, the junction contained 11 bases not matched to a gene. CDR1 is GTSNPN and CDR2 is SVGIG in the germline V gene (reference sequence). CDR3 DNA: TGTGCCTGGAGTAAAGAGGGGACTAGCCGAACCCAAGAGACCCAGTACTTC. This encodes CAWSKEGTSRTQETQYF.

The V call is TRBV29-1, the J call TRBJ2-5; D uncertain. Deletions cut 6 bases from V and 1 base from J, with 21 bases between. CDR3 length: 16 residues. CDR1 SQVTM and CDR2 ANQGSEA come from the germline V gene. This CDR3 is CSVPSGNLATQETQYF. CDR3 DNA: TGCAGCGTCCCATCTGGGAATTTGGCAACCCAAGAGACCCAGTACTTC. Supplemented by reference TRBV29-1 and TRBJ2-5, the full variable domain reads SAVISQKPSRDICQRGTSLTIQCQVDSQVTMMFWYRQQPGQSLTLIATANQGSEATYESGFVIDKFPISRPNLTFSTLTVSNMSPEDSSIYLCSVPSGNLATQETQYFGPGTRLLVL.

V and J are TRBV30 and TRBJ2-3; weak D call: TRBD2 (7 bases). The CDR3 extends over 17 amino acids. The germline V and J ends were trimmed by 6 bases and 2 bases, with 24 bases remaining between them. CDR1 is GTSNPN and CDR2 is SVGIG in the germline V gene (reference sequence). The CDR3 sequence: CACEGGANMDHTDTQYF. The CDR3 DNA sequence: TGTGCCTGCGAGGGGGGGGCCAATATGGACCACACAGATACGCAGTATTTT.

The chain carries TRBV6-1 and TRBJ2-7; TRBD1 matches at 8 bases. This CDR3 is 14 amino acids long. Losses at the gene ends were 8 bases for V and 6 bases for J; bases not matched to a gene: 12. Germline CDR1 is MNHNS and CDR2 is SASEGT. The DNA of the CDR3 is TGTGCCAGCTCGACACAGGGGGTCATGAGCGAGCAGTACTTC. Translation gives CASSTQGVMSEQYF.

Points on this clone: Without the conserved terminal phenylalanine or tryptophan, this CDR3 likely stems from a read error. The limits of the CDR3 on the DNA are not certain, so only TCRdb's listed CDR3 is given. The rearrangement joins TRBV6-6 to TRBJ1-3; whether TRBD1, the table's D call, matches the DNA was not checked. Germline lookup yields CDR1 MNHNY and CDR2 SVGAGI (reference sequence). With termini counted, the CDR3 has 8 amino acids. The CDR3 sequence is CASGSDSP.

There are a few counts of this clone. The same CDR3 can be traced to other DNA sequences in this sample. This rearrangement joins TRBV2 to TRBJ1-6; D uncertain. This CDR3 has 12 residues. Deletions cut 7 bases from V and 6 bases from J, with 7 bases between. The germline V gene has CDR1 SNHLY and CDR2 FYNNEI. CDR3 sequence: CASTPSNSPLHF. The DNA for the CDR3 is TGTGCCAGCACCCCCAGTAATTCACCCCTCCACTTT.

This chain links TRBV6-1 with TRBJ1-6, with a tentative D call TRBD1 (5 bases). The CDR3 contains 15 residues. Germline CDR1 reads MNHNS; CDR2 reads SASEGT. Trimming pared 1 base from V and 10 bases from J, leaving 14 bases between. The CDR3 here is CASSEGQGVGSPLHF. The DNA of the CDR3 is TGTGCCAGCAGTGAAGGCCAGGGAGTTGGCTCACCCCTCCACTTT.

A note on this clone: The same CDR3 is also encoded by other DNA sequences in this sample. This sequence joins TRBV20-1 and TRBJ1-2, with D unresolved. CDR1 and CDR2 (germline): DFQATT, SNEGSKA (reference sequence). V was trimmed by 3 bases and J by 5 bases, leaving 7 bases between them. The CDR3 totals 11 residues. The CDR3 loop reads CSASLSYGYTF. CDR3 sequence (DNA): TGCAGTGCTAGCCTCTCATATGGCTACACCTTC.

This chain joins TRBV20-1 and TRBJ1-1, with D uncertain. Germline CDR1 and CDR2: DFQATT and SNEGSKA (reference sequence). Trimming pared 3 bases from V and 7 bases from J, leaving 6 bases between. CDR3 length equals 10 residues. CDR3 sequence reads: CSASRDEAFF. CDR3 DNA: TGCAGTGCTAGCCGCGATGAAGCTTTCTTT.

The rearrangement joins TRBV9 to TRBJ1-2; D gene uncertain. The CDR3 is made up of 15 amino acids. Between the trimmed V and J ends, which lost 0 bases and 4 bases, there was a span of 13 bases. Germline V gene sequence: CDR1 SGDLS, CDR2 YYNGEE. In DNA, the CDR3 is TGTGCCAGCAGCGTAGCCCACGGGAGTAGCTATGGCTACACCTTC. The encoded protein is CASSVAHGSSYGYTF.

This CDR3 reads CASSGPEGPVNTGELFF. Here the CDR3 DNA reads TGTGCCAGCAGTGGGCCGGAGGGTCCGGTGAACACCGGGGAGCTGTTTTTT. The V call is TRBV25-1, the J call TRBJ2-2; D may be TRBD2 (6 bases). The CDR3 is 17 residues long. V dropped 4 bases and J dropped 1 base, with 16 bases sitting between them. Germline-derived CDR1 and CDR2 are MGHDK and SYGVNS. The entire variable domain, with the rest obtained from reference TRBV25-1 and TRBJ2-2, is as follows: EADIYQTPRYLVIGTGKKITLECSQTMGHDKMYWYQQDPGMELHLIHYSYGVNSTEKGDLSSESTVSRIRTEHFPLTLESARPSHTSQYLCASSGPEGPVNTGELFFGEGSRLTVL.

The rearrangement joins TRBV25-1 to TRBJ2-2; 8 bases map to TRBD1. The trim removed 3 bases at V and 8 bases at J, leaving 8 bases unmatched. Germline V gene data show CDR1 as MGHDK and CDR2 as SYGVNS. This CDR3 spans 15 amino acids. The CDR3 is CASSEGTGWTGELFF. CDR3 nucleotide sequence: TGTGCCAGCAGTGAGGGGACAGGCTGGACGGGGGAGCTGTTTTTT.

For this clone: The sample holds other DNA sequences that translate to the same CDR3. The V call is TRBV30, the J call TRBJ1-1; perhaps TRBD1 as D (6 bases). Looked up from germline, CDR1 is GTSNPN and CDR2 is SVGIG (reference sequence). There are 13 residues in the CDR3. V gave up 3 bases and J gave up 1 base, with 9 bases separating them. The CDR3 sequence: CAWSLQGNTEAFF. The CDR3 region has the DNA TGTGCCTGGAGCTTACAGGGGAACACTGAAGCTTTCTTT.